These T cell receptor beta chains were read from a single sample in a study of breast tumors, draining lymph nodes, adjacent tissues. TCRdb passed the multiplex PCR reads through MiXCR, listing each CDR3 protein once. This repertoire shows some 250,000 distinct CDR3 sequences, less than 40% found once; its top ten account for over 3.5%. The sequencing sample was made of axillary lymph node tissue. Every receptor here comes from a female donor with breast cancer. Some clones in this sample may be carry-over from other donors' samples. Each CDR3 is given with its conserved first and last residue. D genes are given only for firm matches. Clone size is stated in some rows and not others, as once, few, many or a class when expanded.

J gene,D gene,V gene,clone size,CDR3 DNA,CDR3 protein
TRBJ1-4,TRBD1,TRBV6-6,.,TGTGCCAGCAGCCCCGGGACAGGGTTTGAAAAACTGTTTTTT,CASSPGTGFEKLFF
TRBJ1-4,.,TRBV5-1,.,TGCGCCAGCAGCTTGCCGGGAGAGCCAGATAAGGGAAAACTGTTTTTT,CASSLPGEPDKGKLFF
TRBJ2-5,TRBD2,TRBV10-3,many,TGTGCCTCTAGACTAGCGGGAGTCCAAGAGACCCAGTACTTC,CASRLAGVQETQYF
TRBJ2-7,.,TRBV2,.,TGTGCCAGCAGAGCCCCCCTTGCCGGCTACGAGCAGTACTTC,CASRAPLAGYEQYF
TRBJ2-7,TRBD2,TRBV6-6,.,TGTGCCAGCAGTCACTCGCCCAGCGGGGCCTACGAGCAGTACTTC,CASSHSPSGAYEQYF
TRBJ2-3,.,TRBV19,many,TGTGCCACCAGCACAAGCACAGATACGCAGTATTTT,CATSTSTDTQYF
TRBJ2-2,TRBD2,TRBV7-8,.,TGTGCCAGCAGCTTAGTGCCTAGCGGGTGGACCCCCGGGGAGCTGTTTTTT,CASSLVPSGWTPGELFF
TRBJ1-6,.,TRBV2,.,TGTGCCAGCAGGGGGACACCCCTCCACTTT,CASRGTPLHF
TRBJ1-5,.,TRBV5-6,few,TGTGCCAGCAGCTTGTCGAATCCGCCCCAGCATTTT,CASSLSNPPQHF
TRBJ1-5,.,TRBV20-1,.,TGCAGTGCTAGATCCAGCGGGGGGATTGAAGAGACCCAGCATTTT,CSARSSGGIEETQHF
TRBJ2-7,.,TRBV11-3,many,TGTGCCAGCGGGTACAGTACCTACGAGCAGTACTTC,CASGYSTYEQYF
TRBJ1-3,.,TRBV5-4,.,TGTAGCCATAGTTATCAGTTTTACTCTGGAAACACCATATATTTT,CSHSYQFYSGNTIYF
TRBJ2-3,TRBD1,TRBV7-8,.,TGTGCCAGCAGCCGAACCGGGACAGGCTCCTGGGATACGCAGTATTTT,CASSRTGTGSWDTQYF
TRBJ1-6,.,TRBV7-3,.,TGTGCCAGCAGCTTAAGGACTAATTCACCCCTCCACTTT,CASSLRTNSPLHF
TRBJ2-5,TRBD2,TRBV12-3/TRBV12-4,many,TGTGCCAGCAGACCGGGACTAGGTCGGGAGACCCAGTACTTC,CASRPGLGRETQYF
TRBJ2-7,TRBD2,TRBV28,many,TGTGCCAGCAGTTCCCTTGGACTAGCGTTGGGTGAGCAGTACTTC,CASSSLGLALGEQYF
TRBJ2-6,TRBD1,TRBV19,.,TGTGCCAGTAGGAACGACAGGGGGCGCGGGGCCAACGTCCTGACTTTC,CASRNDRGRGANVLTF
TRBJ2-2,.,TRBV6-1,.,TGTGCCAGCAGTGCCCGGACAGATAGCACCGGGGAGCTGTTTTTT,CASSARTDSTGELFF
TRBJ2-1,.,TRBV7-9,many,TGTGCCAGCAGCTCTTCCGAGCTGGAGGAGTTCTTC,CASSSSELEEFF
TRBJ2-1,TRBD2,TRBV7-6,.,TGTGCCAGCAGTTCTAGCGGCAGATACAATGAGCAGTTCTTC,CASSSSGRYNEQFF
TRBJ2-5,.,TRBV7-2,many,TGTGCCAGCAGCTTGAAATTGGGGAGTCAAGAGACCCAGTACTTC,CASSLKLGSQETQYF
TRBJ2-7,.,TRBV18,.,TGTGCCAGCTCACCAGTCCCAGGGGCCAACTCCTACGAGCAGTACTTC,CASSPVPGANSYEQYF
TRBJ2-5,.,TRBV7-9,many,TGTGCCAGCAGCTTAACCCGGGACATCCAAGAGACCCAGTACTTC,CASSLTRDIQETQYF
TRBJ2-2,.,TRBV27,few,TGTGCCAGCAGTTTATCGGGACTCCGGAACACCGGGGAGCTGTTTTTT,CASSLSGLRNTGELFF
TRBJ2-3,TRBD2,TRBV27,.,TGTGCCAGCAGTTTTTTATCGAGCGGGAAAGGTACGCAGTATTTT,CASSFLSSGKGTQYF
TRBJ2-3,TRBD2,TRBV7-9,.,TGTGCCAGCAGCACCACCCTAGCGGGGGGGATCCAAGATACGCAGTATTTT,CASSTTLAGGIQDTQYF
TRBJ2-7,.,TRBV7-2,.,TGTGCCAGCACCGCCGGCAGGGGCCCCTACGAGCAGTACTTC,CASTAGRGPYEQYF
TRBJ1-5,.,TRBV2,many,TGTGCCAGCAGTGAAGCGGCAGGGGCTTTCAATCAGCCCCAGCATTTT,CASSEAAGAFNQPQHF
TRBJ2-7,TRBD2,TRBV15,once,TGTGCCACCAGCAGCTTGGATGGGGGGGCCTACGAGCAGTACTTC,CATSSLDGGAYEQYF
TRBJ2-5,.,TRBV6-6,.,TGTGCCAGCAGTTACGGCGGAGGGGGCCGTGACCAAGAGACCCAGTACTTC,CASSYGGGGRDQETQYF
TRBJ2-1,.,TRBV7-2,many,TGTGCCAGCAGACAGACGACAGGCATAGAGTTCTTC,CASRQTTGIEFF
TRBJ2-5,.,TRBV9,many,TGTGCCAGCAGCGCATCAGGGCAAGAGACCCAGTACTTC,CASSASGQETQYF
TRBJ2-5,TRBD2,TRBV7-2,.,TGTGCCAGCAGCTTAGAGGGGCGGGGGAAGACCCAGTACTTC,CASSLEGRGKTQYF
TRBJ2-5,TRBD1,TRBV6-5,many,TGTGCCAGCAGACCGACAGGGTTCCAAGAGACCCAGTACTTC,CASRPTGFQETQYF
TRBJ2-7,.,TRBV19,many,TGTGCCAGTAGTATGCCCCAGGGGTACGAGCAGTACTTC,CASSMPQGYEQYF
TRBJ2-1,TRBD2,TRBV6-6,few,TGTGCCAGCAGTCACGCGGGGGGGCCGGGTAATGAGCAGTTCTTC,CASSHAGGPGNEQFF
TRBJ2-7,TRBD2,TRBV15,once,TGTGCCTCACCCTCTAGCGGGGGACAGTACTACGAGCAGTACTTC,CASPSSGGQYYEQYF
TRBJ1-2,TRBD1,TRBV15,.,TGTGCCACCAGCAGAGCGGTGACAGGGGGTGGCTATGGCTACACCTTC,CATSRAVTGGGYGYTF
TRBJ1-5,.,TRBV19,many,TGTGCCAGCAGCCCCGGGAGCAATCAGCCCCAGCATTTT,CASSPGSNQPQHF
TRBJ2-1,.,TRBV10-2,many,TGCGCCAGCACCCAGACCGGGAATGAGCAGTTCTTC,CASTQTGNEQFF
TRBJ2-3,TRBD2,TRBV20-1,.,TGCAGTGCCCTTAGCGGGCCTGGGGATGAGCAGTATTTT,CSALSGPGDEQYF
TRBJ1-1,TRBD1,TRBV19,few,TGTGCCAGTAGTAAGCTGGGACAGGGGGTGGGTGCTTTCTTT,CASSKLGQGVGAFF
TRBJ1-2,.,TRBV19,many,TGTGCCAGTAGTATAAGGGCAGCCTATGGCTACATCTTC,CASSIRAAYGYIF
TRBJ2-5,.,TRBV5-6,many,TGTGCCAGCAGCTCGAATCGCTGGGTCGATGATACCCAGTACTTC,CASSSNRWVDDTQYF
TRBJ2-5,.,TRBV11-2,many,TGTGCCAGCAGCTCTAGGGGGGGTCAAGAGACCCAGTACTTC,CASSSRGGQETQYF
TRBJ2-1,TRBD2,TRBV11-2,many,TGTGCCAGCAGCGCTCAAGCGGGAGGGCTCTACAATGAGCAGTTCTTC,CASSAQAGGLYNEQFF
TRBJ2-1,.,TRBV6-5,many,TGTGCCAGCACCCCCGGCGGAGCCTACAATGAGCAGTTCTTC,CASTPGGAYNEQFF
TRBJ2-3,.,TRBV11-3,.,TGTGCCAGCAGCTTTACTAGTATGGGAGATACGCAGTATTTT,CASSFTSMGDTQYF